The present entry profiles one T cell receptor beta chain with its context. It lacks a known antigen. The sample originates from a study of T cells expressing NK-cell markers (dated by TCRdb to about 2020). Some background on the complete study: Under ten donors provided sorted CD3+CD56+NKG2C+, CD3+CD56+NKG2C- and CD3+CD56-NKG2C+ T-cell subsets, whose TCR beta-chain repertoires were profiled. Among the eight sequenced donors, seven were HCMV-seropositive and one was HCMV-seronegative. Randomly selected healthy volunteers, three men and five women, were used as the eight sequenced donors. The libraries were sequenced on Illumina HiSeq 2000/2500, MiSeq or NextSeq, producing 2 x 150 bp reads.

To determine HCMV serostatus, a commercial ELISA kit was used to detect HCMV-specific IgG in serum. Peripheral blood mononuclear cells were isolated from blood by Ficoll density gradient centrifugation. Overall study outcomes, separate from this receptor: Whether the expanded NKG2C-expressing T cell clones were specific for HCMV antigens was left unclear. Those dominant clonotypes were again the most abundant among CD3+CD56-NKG2C+ cells in a few donors, at roughly 28.3-60.1%. In roughly six donors, the dominant CD3+CD56+NKG2C+ clonotypes ranked among the top 10 CD8+ clonotypes, making up about 1.0-7.5% of CD8+ T cells.

Reads for this sample came from an Illumina HiSeq 2000. TCR beta cDNA libraries were prepared using 5'RACE template switching, which introduced a universal primer site and unique molecular identifiers. Priming for cDNA synthesis came from the TCR beta constant segment, and two successive PCR amplification steps followed. Per the authors' processing: MIGEC was used to demultiplex reads and group reads by UMI, and MiTCR was used to assemble and quantify clonotypes. To exclude erroneous sequences, any TCR cDNA sequence not supported by at least two reads was discarded. The tcR package was used for downstream repertoire analysis, and clonotypes were matched between fractions using CDR3 nucleotide sequence together with V segment. VDJmatch was used to annotate antigen specificity against VDJdb, with one amino acid substitution allowed in CDR3. TCRdb reprocessed the sequencing reads and holds a single record per CDR3 protein sequence, with no DNA. The V and J calls follow TCRdb's processing rather than the paper's. The data table for this sample lists 400,000 or so distinct CDR3 sequences. The ten most abundant clones make up about 10% of the sample.

The germline V gene provides CDR1 SGHAT and CDR2 FQNNGV. The CDR3 holds 17 amino acids from the cysteine to the phenylalanine. No DNA appears here. The sample consisted of blood T cells: a sorted CD56 or NKG2C T cell subset, CD4+ or CD8+ T cells, or bulk PBMC T cells (not recorded which). The receptor was isolated from a woman aged 50 to 65 in good health. Donor details come from another sample of the same person, matched by shared clones. The receptor chain draws on TRBV11-2 and TRBJ1-2; the TCRdb call, TRBD1, lacks DNA for checking. The CDR3 is CASSPSLTRGARGGYTF.